This TCR beta chain appears in the sequencing data of a study of CD8+CD57+ T cells in acquired aplastic anemia. Study context: When averaged, DNA from sorted CD4+ and CD8+ cells came to 3 to 3.5 ug.

Study conclusions and caveats: Sharing between patients and controls was observed for around 27 CD8+ CDR3 sequences.

TCR beta VDJ combinations and CDR3 sequences were profiled from genomic DNA. TCRdb reprocessed the reads via MiXCR and lists one record per CDR3 protein. The sample holds 100,000 to 150,000 distinct CDR3 sequences, nearly 40% seen once. The V gene's germline CDR1 is SEHNR and CDR2 FQNEAQ (reference sequence). Deletions cut 2 bases from V and 3 bases from J, with 7 bases between. The CDR3 is 14 amino acids. Patients chosen for sequencing had CD8+CD57+ cells that had expanded, as shown by flow cytometry. Every patient presented with severe acquired aplastic anemia. This clonotype was recorded many times. Its cognate antigen is unknown.

The sequence derives from a human donor with aplastic anemia. The specimen was sorted CD4+, CD8+, or CD8+CD57+ T cells (not recorded which) from PBMCs. The genes are TRBV7-9 and TRBJ2-2; D perhaps matches TRBD1 (5 bases). The CDR3 is CASSLKGHTGELFF. In DNA form, the CDR3 reads TGTGCCAGCAGCTTAAAGGGGCACACCGGGGAGCTGTTTTTT.